These 29 T cell receptor beta chains were all obtained from the same sample, sequenced in a study of a mutant IDH1 vaccine in newly diagnosed glioma. TCRdb's copy holds only in-frame clones and misses some; the assay was immunoSEQ multiplex PCR. Of around 23,000 clones in the sample, approximately 80% were seen once. The time point is: week 5, during vaccination. What each vaccine dose contained was 300 ug of mutant IDH1 20-mer peptide, accompanied by topical imiquimod. Their target antigens are unknown. The material sequenced was PBMCs, taken from a glioma patient whose treatment included an IDH1 peptide vaccine. Receptors were obtained from a man aged 35 to 55 with glioma.

This sequence joins TRBV28 and TRBJ1-1; tentatively, D is TRBD1 (6 bases). The CDR3 contains 15 residues. Germline CDR1 and CDR2: MDHEN and SYDVKM. V lost 4 bases and J lost 10, with 22 bases in between. The CDR3: CASSSTGTSQRAAFF. The CDR3 DNA reads as TGTGCCAGCAGTTCTACCGGGACATCTCAACGAGCAGCTTTCTTT.

This sequence joins TRBV7-6 and TRBJ2-1, with D perhaps given as TRBD1 or TRBD2 (5 bases each). The CDR3 loop spans 14 amino acids. CDR1 is SGHVS and CDR2 is FNYEAQ in the germline V gene. V dropped 5 bases and J dropped 6 bases, with 14 bases sitting between them. The CDR3 DNA reads as TGTGCCAGCAGCCCCTCCCGGGGCGGCAATGAGCAGTTCTTC. This gives the protein CASSPSRGGNEQFF.

The rearrangement uses TRBV9 and TRBJ2-1, with 14 nucleotides matching TRBD2. Unmatched junction bases numbered 13, after V lost 4 bases and J lost 4 bases. The CDR3 runs 19 residues. Per the germline V gene, CDR1 is SGDLS and CDR2 is YYNGEE. CDR3 sequence (DNA): TGTGCCAGCAGCCACGGGACTAGCGGGAGACGGGTAGGATACAATGAGCAGTTCTTC. Amino acids: CASSHGTSGRRVGYNEQFF.

The chain uses TRBV30 and TRBJ1-4, with 9 bases matching TRBD1. V lost 3 bases and J lost 7; bases outside the gene matches: 9. The germline CDR1 and CDR2 sequences are GTSNPN and SVGIG (reference sequence). This CDR3 is 15 amino acids long. This chain's CDR3 is CAWSQKQGAREKLFF. CDR3 bases: TGTGCCTGGAGCCAGAAACAGGGGGCGCGTGAAAAACTGTTTTTT.

The chain carries TRBV6-4 and TRBJ1-3; TRBD1 is a possible D gene (6 bases). The CDR3 contains 15 residues. CDR1 is MRHNA and CDR2 is SNTAGT in the germline V gene. V lost 6 bases and J lost 2, with 14 bases in between. The CDR3 sequence is CASRLHGTTGNTIYF. The CDR3 nucleotides are TGTGCCAGCAGACTCCACGGGACAACTGGAAACACCATATATTTT.

This chain connects TRBV19 to TRBJ2-1; TRBD2 matches at 10 bases. The germline V gene has CDR1 LNHDA and CDR2 SQIVND (reference sequence). With 4 bases clipped from V and 5 bases from J, the junction kept 8 bases outside the gene matches. This CDR3 region has 16 residues. The CDR3 reads CASSTGSGTSDNEQFF. CDR3 nucleotides: TGTGCCAGTAGTACCGGCTCCGGGACTAGCGACAATGAGCAGTTCTTC.

V and J are TRBV5-6 and TRBJ2-3, with D unclear. The CDR3 consists of 14 residues. V shed 4 bases and J shed 11 bases, with 20 bases lying between them. Germline CDR1 is SGHDT and CDR2 is YYEEEE. For the CDR3, the DNA is TGTGCCAGCAGCAAAGAGCGTTCCAACCTCGGGCAGTATTTT. Protein product: CASSKERSNLGQYF.

The V call is TRBV5-5, the J call TRBJ1-1, with a weak D call TRBD1 (5 bases). The CDR3 is 16 amino acids. Germline values: CDR1 SGHKS, CDR2 YYEKEE (reference sequence). The V and J ends lost 1 base and 4 bases respectively, with 17 bases between them. The DNA for the CDR3 is TGTGCCAGCAGCTTGTCCTGGCCGGGGGTTGGCACTGAAGCTTTCTTT. This translates into CASSLSWPGVGTEAFF.

This chain uses TRBV12-5 with TRBJ1-3; no firm D call. The germline V gene has CDR1 LGHNT and CDR2 FRNRAP. This CDR3 is 14 amino acids long. Trimming pared 0 bases from V and 5 bases from J, leaving 8 bases between. The CDR3 region has the DNA TGTGCTAGTGGTTTGGTACACAACAGAAACACCATATATTTT. It is translated as CASGLVHNRNTIYF.

This clone was counted between two and nine times. The rearrangement uses TRBV7-2 and TRBJ1-5; D gene uncertain. This CDR3 region has 14 residues. Germline values: CDR1 SGHTA, CDR2 FQGNSA. V was clipped by 2 bases and J by 8 bases, with 13 bases between them. The CDR3 protein is CASSLIPGSEPQHF. In nucleotides, the CDR3 is TGTGCCAGCAGCTTAATTCCGGGATCGGAGCCCCAGCATTTT. The full variable domain, rest sourced from reference TRBV7-2 and TRBJ1-5, is GAGVSQSPSNKVTEKGKDVELRCDPISGHTALYWYRQSLGQGLEFLIYFQGNSAPDKSGLPSDRFSAERTGGSVSTLTIQRTQQEDSAVYLCASSLIPGSEPQHFGDGTRLSIL.

The CDR3 bases are TGTGCCAGCAGCTTGAATAGAGCGGGAGGGTACACCGGGGAGCTGTTTTTT. Translated: CASSLNRAGGYTGELFF. The rearrangement joins TRBV5-6 to TRBJ2-2; 10 bases fit TRBD2. The CDR3 loop spans 17 amino acids. J lost 3 bases, V lost 1 base, and 6 bases had no gene match. Germline lookup yields CDR1 SGHDT and CDR2 YYEEEE. Based on the CDR3 plus reference TRBV5-6 and TRBJ2-2, the full variable domain is DAGVTQSPTHLIKTRGQQVTLRCSPKSGHDTVSWYQQALGQGPQFIFQYYEEEERQRGNFPDRFSGHQFPNYSSELNVNALLLGDSALYLCASSLNRAGGYTGELFFGEGSRLTVL.

The chain recombines TRBV19 with TRBJ2-1; possibly TRBD2 for D (6 bases). Deletions cut 1 base from V and 6 bases from J, with 16 bases between. Per germline, CDR1 LNHDA and CDR2 SQIVND (reference sequence). This CDR3 is 16 amino acids long. In nucleotides, the CDR3 is TGTGCCAGTAGTATAGGGGCGGGAAAAAGCCCCAATGAGCAGTTCTTC. As protein: CASSIGAGKSPNEQFF.

The chain recombines TRBV18 with TRBJ1-1, with 9 bases lining up with TRBD1. CDR1 and CDR2 from the germline V gene are KGHSH and LQKENI. The CDR3 runs 15 residues. J lost 8 bases, V lost 6 bases, and 13 bases had no gene match. CDR3 coding DNA: TGTGCCAGCTCGCTACGGGACAGGGATTGGTTCGAAGCTTTCTTT. It yields the protein CASSLRDRDWFEAFF.

The V gene is TRBV6-6, the J gene TRBJ1-5; D might be TRBD1 (5 bases). Germline V gives CDR1 MNHNY, CDR2 SVGAGI (reference sequence). The CDR3 contains 14 residues. The germline V and J ends were trimmed by 5 bases and 0 bases, with 8 bases remaining between them. The CDR3 loop reads CASSGGSSNQPQHF. DNA of the CDR3: TGTGCCAGCAGTGGGGGGAGTAGCAATCAGCCCCAGCATTTT.

This clone came up once. This chain uses TRBV11-2 with TRBJ2-3; tentatively, D is TRBD1 or TRBD2 (5 bases each). Germline lookup yields CDR1 SGHAT and CDR2 FQNNGV. Trimming took 1 base from V and 4 from J, leaving 9 bases between them. The CDR3 runs to 14 residues. The CDR3 sequence is CASSLVGDADTQYF. CDR3 bases: TGTGCCAGCAGCTTAGTAGGGGACGCAGATACGCAGTATTTT.

The chain carries TRBV7-9 and TRBJ2-3; tentatively, D is TRBD1 or TRBD2 (6 bases each). The CDR3 runs 16 residues. The germline gives CDR1 SEHNR, CDR2 FQNEAQ (reference sequence). V was cut by 3 bases and J by 3 bases, with 16 bases left in between. CDR3 amino acids: CASSLGGGQMTDTQYF. Written as DNA, the CDR3 is TGTGCCAGCAGCTTGGGGGGCGGACAGATGACAGATACGCAGTATTTT.

V usage is TRBV25-1 and J usage is TRBJ1-5; 9 bases are a match to TRBD1. V was pared by 8 bases and J by 4 bases, with 3 bases of the junction left unmatched. The CDR3 has 13 amino acids. From germline, CDR1 is MGHDK and CDR2 SYGVNS. CDR3 amino acids: CASSGTGNQPQHF. CDR3 sequence (DNA): TGTGCCAGCTCCGGGACAGGGAATCAGCCCCAGCATTTT.

The gene calls are TRBV5-5 and TRBJ2-5; 7 nucleotides agree with TRBD2. In germline, CDR1 is SGHKS, CDR2 YYEKEE (reference sequence). V trimming: 6 bases; J trimming: 4 bases; junction bases outside the gene matches: 12. The CDR3 extends over 15 amino acids. DNA of the CDR3: TGTGCCAGCAACTACGCGGGAGCTTCGGGAGAGACCCAGTACTTC. Its protein is CASNYAGASGETQYF.

The gene calls are TRBV27 and TRBJ2-1, with D possibly TRBD2 on 5 matching bases. Trimming stripped 9 bases from V and 0 bases from J, with 15 bases between. The CDR3 length is 15 residues. Germline CDR1 reads MNHEY; CDR2 reads SMNVEV (reference sequence). The CDR3 region has the DNA TGTGCCAGTCGTCCCCTCGGGATCTCCTACAATGAGCAGTTCTTC. It translates to CASRPLGISYNEQFF.

V and J are TRBV6-6 and TRBJ1-4; D perhaps matches TRBD1 (6 bases). The V end was cut by 6 bases, the J end by 7 bases, with 15 bases between. From germline, CDR1 is MNHNY and CDR2 SVGAGI (reference sequence). The CDR3 runs to 14 residues. In DNA form, the CDR3 reads TGTGCCAGCAGCCGAACAGGGCAGGGTGAAAAACTGTTTTTT. Translating it yields CASSRTGQGEKLFF.

This clone was seen a few times. This chain joins TRBV7-2 and TRBJ2-1, with D perhaps matching TRBD1 (5 bases). Germline CDR1 is SGHTA and CDR2 is FQGNSA. V was shortened by 4 bases and J by 9 bases, with 10 bases between the two germline ends. The CDR3 is made up of 12 amino acids. CDR3 loop: CASSSSGFEQFF. For the CDR3, the DNA is TGTGCCAGCAGCTCTTCAGGGTTTGAGCAGTTCTTC.

This rearrangement joins TRBV7-9 to TRBJ1-6; D gene uncertain. The CDR3 loop spans 11 amino acids. The V gene's germline CDR1 is SEHNR and CDR2 FQNEAQ (reference sequence). Between the trimmed V and J ends, which lost 4 bases and 13 bases, there was a span of 8 bases. The CDR3 loop reads CASSSLSPLHF. In nucleotides, the CDR3 is TGTGCCAGCAGCTCCCTTTCGCCCCTCCACTTT.

The rearrangement uses TRBV11-3 and TRBJ2-1, with 8 bases lining up with TRBD2. The V segment lost 5 bases and the J segment 6 bases; nucleotides outside the gene matches: 6. This CDR3 spans 14 amino acids. CDR1 SGHNT and CDR2 YENEEA come from the germline V gene. The CDR3 region is CASSLRGGSNEQFF. CDR3 in DNA: TGTGCCAGCAGCCTCCGCGGGGGGTCCAATGAGCAGTTCTTC. The variable domain in full, with the rest retrieved from reference TRBV11-3 and TRBJ2-1, is EAGVVQSPRYKIIEKKQPVAFWCNPISGHNTLYWYLQNLGQGPELLIRYENEEAVDDSQLPKDRFSAERLKGVDSTLKIQPAELGDSAVYLCASSLRGGSNEQFFGPGTRLTVL.

This clone was detected once. The chain joins TRBV5-1 to TRBJ2-1, with D unresolved. V lost 0 bases to trimming and J lost 0 bases, with 7 bases between them. Germline V gene lookup returns CDR1 SGHRS and CDR2 YFSETQ. The CDR3 runs to 15 residues. The CDR3 spells CASSLGDDSYNEQFF. In nucleotides, the CDR3 is TGCGCCAGCAGCTTGGGGGATGACTCCTACAATGAGCAGTTCTTC.

The DNA for the CDR3 is TGTGCCACCCAAGAGCGACGAAAAAACACCGGGGAGCTGTTTTTT. This sequence encodes CATQERRKNTGELFF. The chain recombines TRBV19 with TRBJ2-2; D unclear. Germline CDR1 is LNHDA and CDR2 is SQIVND (reference sequence). The V gene lost 10 bases and the J gene lost 2 bases, with 17 bases spanning the gap. The CDR3 is 15 residues long. Based on the CDR3 plus reference TRBV19 and TRBJ2-2, the full variable domain is DGGITQSPKYLFRKEGQNVTLSCEQNLNHDAMYWYRQDPGQGLRLIYYSQIVNDFQKGDIAEGYSVSREKKESFPLTVTSAQKNPTAFYLCATQERRKNTGELFFGEGSRLTVL.

The CDR3 spells CASSYPGREEQFF. In nucleotides, the CDR3 is TGTGCCAGCAGTTACCCTGGGCGGGAGGAGCAGTTCTTC. V gene TRBV6-6 combines with J gene TRBJ2-1; 7 bases line up with TRBD2. Trimming took 2 bases from V and 10 from J; bases not matched to a gene: 5. This CDR3 has 13 amino acids. Germline V CDR1 and CDR2: MNHNY, SVGAGI (reference sequence).

This sequence joins TRBV5-1 and TRBJ2-1; D is possibly TRBD2 (5 bases). The CDR3 has 13 residues. Germline V gives CDR1 SGHRS, CDR2 YFSETQ. Deletions cut 0 bases from V and 9 bases from J, with 10 bases between. The CDR3 region is CASSLALGGEQFF. In DNA form, the CDR3 reads TGCGCCAGCAGCTTGGCACTCGGAGGTGAGCAGTTCTTC.

This clone was seen only once. This chain joins TRBV27 and TRBJ2-1, with 8 bases that match TRBD2. The V and J ends lost 6 bases and 2 bases, in that order; junction bases with no gene match: 6. Per germline, CDR1 MNHEY and CDR2 SMNVEV (reference sequence). This CDR3 comprises 15 residues. This chain's CDR3 is CASSKDGRAYNEQFF. The CDR3 DNA reads TGTGCCAGCAGCAAAGACGGGAGGGCCTACAATGAGCAGTTCTTC.

The V gene is TRBV5-1, the J gene TRBJ1-1; no definite D call. This CDR3 contains 13 residues. Germline CDR1 SGHRS, CDR2 YFSETQ. Trimming removed 3 bases at V and 3 bases at J, with 9 bases between. DNA for the CDR3: TGCGCCAGCAGCTCCTGGGAGGACACTGAAGCTTTCTTT. It is translated as CASSSWEDTEAFF.